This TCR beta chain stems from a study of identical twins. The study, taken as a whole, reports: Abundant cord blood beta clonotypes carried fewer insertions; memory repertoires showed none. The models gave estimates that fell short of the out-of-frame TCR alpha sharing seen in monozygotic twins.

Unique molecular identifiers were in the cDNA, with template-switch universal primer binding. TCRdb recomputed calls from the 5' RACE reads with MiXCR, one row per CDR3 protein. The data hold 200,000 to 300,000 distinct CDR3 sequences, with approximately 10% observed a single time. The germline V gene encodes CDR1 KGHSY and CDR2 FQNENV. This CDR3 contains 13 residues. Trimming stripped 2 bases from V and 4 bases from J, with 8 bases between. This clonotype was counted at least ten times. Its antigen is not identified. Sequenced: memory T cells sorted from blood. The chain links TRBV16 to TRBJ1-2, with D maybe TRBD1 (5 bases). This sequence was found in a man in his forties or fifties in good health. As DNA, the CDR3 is TGTGCCAGCAGCCAAGTCCAGGGCTATGGCTACACCTTC. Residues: CASSQVQGYGYTF.